These 5 T cell receptor beta chains share one sample of origin, sequenced in a study of OX40 agonist ivuxolimab in advanced cancers. The table came from immunoSEQ multiplex PCR; TCRdb's copy has only in-frame clones and leaves some out. The sample yields 15,000 to 20,000 clones, about four fifths seen once. The material sequenced was CD4+ or CD8+ T cells sorted from blood, taken in a trial of the OX40 agonist ivuxolimab. Receptors originate from an adult with an advanced solid tumor such as melanoma, head and neck, liver or kidney cancer.

V and J are TRBV4-1 and TRBJ2-1; D is ambiguous. Germline V gene data show CDR1 as MGHRA and CDR2 as YSYEKL. This CDR3 comprises 13 residues. Between the trimmed V and J ends, which lost 3 bases and 6 bases, there was a span of 9 bases. This CDR3 reads CASSQYNFNEQFF. The DNA of the CDR3 is TGCGCCAGCAGCCAGTACAACTTCAATGAGCAGTTCTTC.

In this sample, this clone turned up once. The junction does not match germline at one end; this may be a read error. The chain is built from TRBV7-7 and TRBJ2-1; TRBD1 matches 7 bases. The CDR3 extends over 15 amino acids. In germline, CDR1 is SSHAT, CDR2 FNYEAQ (reference sequence). CDR3 region: CASSVTGDSYNEQFF. The DNA for the CDR3 is TGTGCTAGCAGCGTCACAGGGGACTCCTACAATGAGCAGTTCTTC.

The rearrangement uses TRBV5-1 and TRBJ2-7; no clear D. CDR3 length: 17 residues. Trimming cost V 0 bases and J 0 bases, with 16 bases left between them. Germline V CDR1 and CDR2: SGHRS, YFSETQ. CDR3 nucleotides: TGCGCCAGCAGCTTGGCCATCCTCTCGCCGAGCTCCTACGAGCAGTACTTC. It yields the protein CASSLAILSPSSYEQYF.

The chain has TRBV4-3 and TRBJ2-7; D not certain. Germline loops: CDR1 LGHNA, CDR2 YSLEER. V lost 0 bases and J lost 2, with 14 bases in between. This CDR3 is 16 amino acids long. CDR3 coding DNA: TGCGCCAGCAGCCAAGAAATGGTCAGTTGGGCCTACGAGCAGTACTTC. Its translation: CASSQEMVSWAYEQYF.

This chain uses TRBV19 with TRBJ1-1; no clear D gene. Between the trimmed V and J ends, which lost 3 bases and 7 bases, there was a span of 15 bases. This CDR3 has 14 amino acids. CDR1 and CDR2 (germline): LNHDA, SQIVND (reference sequence). The CDR3 DNA reads as TGTGCCAGTAGTATTCCCAGCGGCTGGCTTGAAGCTTTCTTT. Protein sequence: CASSIPSGWLEAFF.